The rows below give T cell receptor beta chains drawn from one sample of a study of beta chain features in type 1 diabetes. Measured with immunoSEQ multiplex PCR; TCRdb has only the in-frame clones, and not every one. In the table there are 600,000 or so clones, over 13% of which are singletons. Sequencing input: naive CD4+ T cells from blood. The receptor source for this set is a young man with type 1 diabetes. Each CDR3 is given with its conserved first and last residue. Each record gives: D gene, J gene, clone size, V gene, CDR3 protein, CDR3 DNA. The D gene is left open where the match is weak. Some rows have no size entry. The others give once, few or many, or a class for an expanded clone.

NA TRBJ2-3 NA TRBV27 CASSLYRGGTADTQYF TGTGCCAGCAGTCTCTATCGTGGGGGAACCGCAGATACGCAGTATTTT
TRBD2 TRBJ2-7 few TRBV30 CAWLRGTSSYEQYF TGTGCCTGGCTTCGGGGGACTAGCTCCTACGAGCAGTACTTC
NA TRBJ1-5 few TRBV18 CASSNQGNQPQHF TGTGCCAGCTCAAACCAGGGAAATCAGCCCCAGCATTTT
TRBD1 TRBJ2-5 few TRBV7-8 CASSGDRQFQETQYF TGTGCCAGCAGCGGGGACAGACAGTTCCAAGAGACCCAGTACTTC
NA TRBJ2-5 few TRBV2 CASSEVGGIETQYF TGTGCCAGCAGTGAAGTGGGGGGTATCGAGACCCAGTACTTC
NA TRBJ1-1 few TRBV6-5 CASSSGVNTEAFF TGTGCCAGCAGTTCGGGGGTGAACACTGAAGCTTTCTTT
NA TRBJ2-1 NA TRBV7-3 CASSLDVSSYNEQFF TGTGCCAGCAGCTTGGATGTAAGCTCCTACAATGAGCAGTTCTTC
NA TRBJ1-6 few TRBV5-1 CASSSGRSPLHF TGCGCCAGCAGCTCGGGACGTTCACCCCTCCACTTT
TRBD1 TRBJ1-2 NA TRBV4-1 CASSPSGGRGFNYGYTF TGCGCCAGCAGCCCCTCAGGGGGCAGGGGGTTTAACTATGGCTACACCTTC
NA TRBJ2-1 NA TRBV5-1 CASRTSVYEQFF TGCGCCAGCAGGACTAGTGTCTATGAGCAGTTCTTC
NA TRBJ1-1 NA TRBV2 CASSEMNTEAFF TGTGCCAGCAGTGAGATGAACACTGAAGCTTTCTTT
NA TRBJ2-7 NA TRBV9 CASSVEVGENSPQYF TGTGCCAGCAGCGTAGAGGTTGGGGAGAACAGCCCGCAGTACTTC
TRBD1 TRBJ2-1 NA TRBV29-1 CSPGQGGEQFF TGCAGCCCGGGACAGGGAGGTGAGCAGTTCTTC
NA TRBJ2-3 NA TRBV7-9 CASSLGPLMDTQYF TGTGCCAGCAGCTTAGGGCCCTTGATGGATACGCAGTATTTT
NA TRBJ1-4 once TRBV7-2 CASRYREGDEKLFF TGTGCCAGCAGATACAGGGAAGGGGATGAAAAACTGTTTTTT
TRBD2 TRBJ2-7 NA TRBV4-2 CASSQGWDGGFHEQYF TGTGCCAGCAGCCAAGGATGGGACGGGGGGTTCCACGAGCAGTACTTC
NA TRBJ2-1 NA TRBV21-1 CASSKGPAGGLCEQFF TGTGCCAGCAGCAAAGGCCCAGCGGGGGGGCTCTGTGAGCAGTTCTTC
NA TRBJ2-3 few TRBV4-3 CASSQTLKGDTQYF TGCGCCAGCAGCCAAACCCTCAAGGGAGATACGCAGTATTTT
TRBD2 TRBJ2-1 NA TRBV14 CASRSSGNNEQFF TGTGCCAGCCGTTCTAGCGGGAACAATGAGCAGTTCTTC
NA TRBJ2-3 NA TRBV30 CAWSVPQLRTDTQYF TGTGCCTGGAGTGTACCGCAGCTCCGCACAGATACGCAGTATTTT
NA TRBJ2-2 NA TRBV19 CASSIRWDSGELFF TGTGCCAGTAGTATTCGGTGGGACTCCGGGGAGCTGTTTTTT
NA TRBJ2-6 few TRBV29-1 CSVSGGEGTPGANVLTF TGCAGCGTTTCCGGTGGAGAGGGGACCCCTGGGGCCAACGTCCTGACTTTC
NA TRBJ2-3 NA TRBV2 CASAPRAVDTDTQYF TGTGCAAGCGCCCCTAGAGCAGTTGACACAGATACGCAGTATTTT
TRBD2 TRBJ2-3 NA TRBV7-2 CASSLAPSGGLGEDTQYF TGTGCCAGCAGCTTAGCGCCTAGCGGGGGCCTGGGGGAAGATACGCAGTATTTT
NA TRBJ2-5 few TRBV9 CASTLGVSRTETQYF TGTGCCAGCACCTTAGGGGTCTCGCGTACTGAGACCCAGTACTTC
NA TRBJ2-1 NA TRBV15 CATSIWLASYNEQFF TGTGCCACCAGCATTTGGCTAGCGTCCTACAATGAGCAGTTCTTC
NA TRBJ1-5 NA TRBV2 CASRGELSNQPQHF TGTGCCAGCAGGGGGGAACTTAGCAATCAGCCCCAGCATTTT
NA TRBJ1-2 few TRBV2 CASSEMGNGYTF TGTGCCAGCAGTGAAATGGGTAATGGCTACACCTTC
TRBD1 TRBJ1-4 few TRBV7-9 CASSASGQGGEKLFF TGTGCCAGCAGCGCCTCGGGACAGGGAGGCGAAAAACTGTTTTTT
NA TRBJ2-1 few TRBV7-2 CASSSGRPNEQFF TGTGCCAGCAGCTCGGGGAGACCCAATGAGCAGTTCTTC
TRBD2 TRBJ2-1 NA TRBV6-4 CASSATSGSYNEQFF TGTGCCAGCAGTGCGACTAGCGGCTCCTACAATGAGCAGTTCTTC
TRBD1 TRBJ2-2 few TRBV2 CASRWDRNTGELFF TGTGCCAGCAGATGGGACAGAAACACCGGGGAGCTGTTTTTT
TRBD1 TRBJ2-7 few TRBV7-2 CASSRDRDSYEQYF TGTGCCAGCAGCCGGGACAGGGACTCCTACGAGCAGTACTTC
NA TRBJ2-5 few TRBV9 CASSVGGQETQYF TGTGCCAGCAGCGTAGGGGGGCAAGAGACCCAGTACTTC
TRBD2 TRBJ2-7 NA TRBV5-4 CASSSQLGGTRSYEQYF TGTGCCAGCAGCTCCCAGCTCGGGGGGACCCGCTCCTACGAGCAGTACTTC
NA TRBJ2-5 few TRBV11-2 CASSFARPGVVKETQYF TGTGCCAGCAGCTTTGCTCGCCCGGGAGTAGTCAAAGAGACCCAGTACTTC
NA TRBJ2-6 NA TRBV11-2 CASSLVAGIGANVLTF TGTGCCAGCAGCTTAGTGGCGGGAATTGGGGCCAACGTCCTGACTTTC
NA TRBJ1-3 NA TRBV30 CAWSATGGNTIYF TGTGCCTGGAGTGCAACGGGGGGAAACACCATATATTTT
NA TRBJ1-1 NA TRBV30 CAWSKLTGTTEAFF TGTGCCTGGAGTAAACTAACAGGGACCACGGAAGCTTTCTTT
TRBD1 TRBJ1-5 few TRBV18 CASSRYGTDNQPQHF TGTGCCAGCTCACGTTACGGGACAGACAATCAGCCCCAGCATTTT